The entry below describes one T cell receptor beta chain. The CDR3 is 15 residues long. Germline V gene lookup returns CDR1 GTSNPN and CDR2 SVGIG (reference sequence). With V trimmed by 0 bases and J by 3 bases, 4 bases remained unmatched. These donors counted as nominally healthy when sampled, but unrecorded immune exposures were likely. The data originate from a study of cytomegalovirus exposure and HLA in healthy donors. Amplification used 60 Vbeta primers and 13 Jbeta primers. Libraries were prepared by immunoSEQ multiplex PCR; TCRdb keeps only in-frame clonotypes and omits some of them. Here the sample spans 250,000 to 350,000 clones, 86% being singletons.

The origin of this receptor is a man aged 35 to 55 in good health and CMV-seropositive. The chain combines TRBV30 with TRBJ2-1; 8 bases fit TRBD1. Sequenced: PBMCs. The CDR3 sequence: CAWSVAGGVYNEQFF. CDR3 in DNA: TGTGCCTGGAGTGTGGCAGGGGGCGTCTACAATGAGCAGTTCTTC.